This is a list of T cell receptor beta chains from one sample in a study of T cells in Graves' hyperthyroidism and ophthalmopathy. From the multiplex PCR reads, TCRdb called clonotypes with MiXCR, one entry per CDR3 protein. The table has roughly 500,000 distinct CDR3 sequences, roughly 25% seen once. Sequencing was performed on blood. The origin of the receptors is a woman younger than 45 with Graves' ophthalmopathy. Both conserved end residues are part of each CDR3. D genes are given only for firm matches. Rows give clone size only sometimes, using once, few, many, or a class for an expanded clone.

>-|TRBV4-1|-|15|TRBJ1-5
CASSQGQNDNQPQHF
TGCGCCAGCAGCCAAGGACAGAATGACAATCAGCCCCAGCATTTT
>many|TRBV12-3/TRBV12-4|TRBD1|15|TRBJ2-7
CASSVQGVQRNEQYF
TGTGCCAGCAGTGTTCAGGGGGTACAAAGAAACGAGCAGTACTTC
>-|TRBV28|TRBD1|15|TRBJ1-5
CASSLQGARNQPQHF
TGTGCCAGCAGTCTACAGGGGGCACGGAATCAGCCCCAGCATTTT
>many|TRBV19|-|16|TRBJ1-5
CASSMIGSAGSQPQHF
TGTGCCAGTAGTATGATCGGATCGGCAGGCAGTCAGCCCCAGCATTTT
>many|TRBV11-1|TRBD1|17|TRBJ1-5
CASSLYSTGADNQPQHF
TGTGCCAGCAGCCTATATTCGACAGGGGCGGACAATCAGCCCCAGCATTTT
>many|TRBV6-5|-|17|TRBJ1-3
CASSYSSATPSGNTIYF
TGTGCCAGCAGTTACTCTTCGGCAACCCCCTCTGGAAACACCATATATTTT
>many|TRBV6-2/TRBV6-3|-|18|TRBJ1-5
CASSYSILDQVNNQPQHF
TGTGCCAGCAGTTACTCGATCCTCGACCAGGTCAACAATCAGCCCCAGCATTTT
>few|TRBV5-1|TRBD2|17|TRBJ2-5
CASSQQAGGRELETQYF
TGCGCCAGCAGCCAACAAGCGGGGGGCCGGGAATTAGAGACCCAGTACTTC
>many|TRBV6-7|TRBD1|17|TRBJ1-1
CASSYPGGTGRNTEAFF
TGTGCCAGCAGTTACCCGGGGGGGACAGGCCGGAACACTGAAGCTTTCTTT
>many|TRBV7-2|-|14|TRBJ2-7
CASSQGLENYEQYF
TGTGCCAGCAGCCAGGGCCTCGAGAATTACGAGCAGTACTTC
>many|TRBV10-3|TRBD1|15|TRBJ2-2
CAISPGTGGSGELFF
TGTGCCATCAGTCCCGGGACAGGGGGTTCCGGGGAGCTGTTTTTT
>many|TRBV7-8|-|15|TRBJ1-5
CASSLLLGQGQPQHF
TGTGCCAGCAGCTTACTCTTAGGGCAAGGTCAGCCCCAGCATTTT
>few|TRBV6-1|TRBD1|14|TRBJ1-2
CASSTPGQGGGYTF
TGTGCCAGCAGCACTCCCGGACAGGGCGGTGGCTACACCTTC
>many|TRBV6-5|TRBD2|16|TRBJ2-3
CASRRGLAASTDTQYF
TGTGCCAGCAGACGAGGACTAGCGGCTAGCACAGATACGCAGTATTTT
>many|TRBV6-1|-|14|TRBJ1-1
CASCDRLGATEAFF
TGTGCCAGCTGTGATAGACTGGGGGCCACTGAAGCTTTCTTT
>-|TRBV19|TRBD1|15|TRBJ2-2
CASSGQGGNTGELFF
TGTGCCAGTAGTGGACAGGGTGGGAACACCGGGGAGCTGTTTTTT
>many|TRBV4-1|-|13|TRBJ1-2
CASSQDNSYGYTF
TGCGCCAGCAGCCAAGATAATAGTTATGGCTACACCTTC
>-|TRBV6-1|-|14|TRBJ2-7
CASSAKGIPYEQYF
TGTGCCAGCAGTGCGAAAGGGATACCCTACGAGCAGTACTTC
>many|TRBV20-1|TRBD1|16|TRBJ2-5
CSARDLGTGYQETQYF
TGCAGTGCTAGAGATTTAGGGACAGGGTACCAAGAGACCCAGTACTTC
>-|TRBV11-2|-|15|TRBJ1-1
CASSLDYRENTEAFF
TGTGCCAGCAGCTTAGATTACCGCGAGAACACTGAAGCTTTCTTT
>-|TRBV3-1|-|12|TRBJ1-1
CASSQTYTEAFF
TGTGCCAGCAGCCAAACATATACTGAAGCTTTCTTT
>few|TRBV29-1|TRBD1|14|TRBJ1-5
CSVGGGRSNQPQHF
TGCAGCGTTGGAGGGGGCAGGAGCAATCAGCCCCAGCATTTT
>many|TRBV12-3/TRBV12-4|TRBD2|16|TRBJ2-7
CASSFGLAVLSYEQYF
TGTGCCAGCAGTTTTGGACTAGCGGTTCTCTCCTACGAGCAGTACTTC
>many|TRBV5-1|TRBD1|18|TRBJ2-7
CASSLVGTVSTSSYEQYF
TGCGCCAGCAGCTTGGTAGGGACAGTGTCTACCAGCTCCTACGAGCAGTACTTC
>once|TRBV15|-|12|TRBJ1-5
CATSSINQPQHF
TGTGCCACCTCCAGTATCAATCAGCCCCAGCATTTT
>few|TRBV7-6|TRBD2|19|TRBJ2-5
CASSSQGGWSGGSEETQYF
TGTGCCAGCAGCTCACAAGGGGGTTGGAGCGGGGGGTCGGAAGAGACCCAGTACTTC
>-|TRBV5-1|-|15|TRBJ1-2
CASSLGYGMGNGYTF
TGCGCCAGCAGCTTGGGATATGGCATGGGGAATGGCTACACCTTC
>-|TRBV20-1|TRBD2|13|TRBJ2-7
CSAPAGGLYEQYF
TGCAGTGCCCCAGCGGGAGGGCTATACGAGCAGTACTTC
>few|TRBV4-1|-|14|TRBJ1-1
CASSQLDENTEAFF
TGCGCCAGCAGCCAACTCGATGAGAACACTGAAGCTTTCTTT
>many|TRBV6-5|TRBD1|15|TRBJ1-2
CASSYSGTGDYGYTF
TGTGCCAGCAGTTACTCGGGGACAGGGGACTATGGCTACACCTTC
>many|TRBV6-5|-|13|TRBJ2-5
CASSRTVQETQYF
TGTGCCAGCAGTCGGACAGTCCAAGAGACCCAGTACTTC
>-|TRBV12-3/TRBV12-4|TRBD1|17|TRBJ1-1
CASSPGGSFYPNTEAFF
TGTGCCAGCAGTCCAGGGGGCTCCTTTTATCCGAACACTGAAGCTTTCTTT
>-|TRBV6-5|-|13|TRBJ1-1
CASSSPGTSEAFF
TGTGCCAGCAGTTCCCCCGGGACCTCTGAAGCTTTCTTT
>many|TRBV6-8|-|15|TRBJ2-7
CASTKWTVGSYEQYF
TGTGCCAGCACCAAATGGACAGTGGGCTCCTACGAGCAGTACTTC
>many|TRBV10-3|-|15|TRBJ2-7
CAISTIGGTFYEQYF
TGTGCCATCAGTACCATAGGGGGTACCTTCTACGAGCAGTACTTC
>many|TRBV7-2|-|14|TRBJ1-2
CASSLALRSQGYTF
TGTGCCAGCAGCTTAGCGCTGAGGAGCCAAGGCTACACCTTC
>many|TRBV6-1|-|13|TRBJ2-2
CASRPPGNGELFF
TGTGCCAGCAGGCCACCGGGGAACGGGGAGCTGTTTTTT
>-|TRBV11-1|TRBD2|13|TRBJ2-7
CASRGTSGYEQYF
TGTGCCAGCAGGGGGACTAGCGGCTACGAGCAGTACTTC
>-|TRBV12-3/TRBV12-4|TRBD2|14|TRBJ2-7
CASSPKRAGGEQYF
TGTGCCAGCAGTCCAAAGAGAGCGGGAGGGGAGCAGTACTTC
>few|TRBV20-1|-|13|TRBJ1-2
CSARGQENYGYTF
TGCAGTGCTAGGGGGCAGGAAAACTATGGCTACACCTTC